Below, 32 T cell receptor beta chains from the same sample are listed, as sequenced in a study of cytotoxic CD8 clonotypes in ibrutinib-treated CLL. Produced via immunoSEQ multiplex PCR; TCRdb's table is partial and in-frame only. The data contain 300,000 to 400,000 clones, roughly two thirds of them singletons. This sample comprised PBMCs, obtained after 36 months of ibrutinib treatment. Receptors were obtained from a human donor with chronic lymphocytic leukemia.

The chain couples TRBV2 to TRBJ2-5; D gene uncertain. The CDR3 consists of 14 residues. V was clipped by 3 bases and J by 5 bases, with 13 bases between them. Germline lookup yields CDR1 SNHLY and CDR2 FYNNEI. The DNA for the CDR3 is TGTGCCAGCAGTGACGATCGGATTTCGGAGACCCAGTACTTC. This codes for CASSDDRISETQYF.

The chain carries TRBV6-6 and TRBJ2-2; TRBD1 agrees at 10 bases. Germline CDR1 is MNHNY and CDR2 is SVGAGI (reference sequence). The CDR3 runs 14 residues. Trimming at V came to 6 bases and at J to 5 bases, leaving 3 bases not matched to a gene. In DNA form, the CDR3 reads TGTGCCAGCAGAAGACAGGGGGCGACCGGGGAGCTGTTTTTT. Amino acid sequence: CASRRQGATGELFF.

The CDR3 DNA sequence: TGTGCCAGCAGCTTCCGAGGGGAATCCGGCAATCAGCCCCAGCATTTT. This codes for CASSFRGESGNQPQHF. The chain links TRBV7-4 to TRBJ1-5; perhaps TRBD1 as D (5 bases). In germline, CDR1 is SGHVT, CDR2 SQSDAQ. V lost 3 bases and J 2 bases, leaving 14 bases between the germline ends. The CDR3 runs to 16 residues.

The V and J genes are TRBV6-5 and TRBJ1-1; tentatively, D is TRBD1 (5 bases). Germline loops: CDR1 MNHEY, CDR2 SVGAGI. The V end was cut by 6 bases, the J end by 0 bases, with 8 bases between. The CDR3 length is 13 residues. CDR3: CASREGLNTEAFF. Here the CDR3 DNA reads TGTGCCAGCAGGGAGGGGCTGAACACTGAAGCTTTCTTT.

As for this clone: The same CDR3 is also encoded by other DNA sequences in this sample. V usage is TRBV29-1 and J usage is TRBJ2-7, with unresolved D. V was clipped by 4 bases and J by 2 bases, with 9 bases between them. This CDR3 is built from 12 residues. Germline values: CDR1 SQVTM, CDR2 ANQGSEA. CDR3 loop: CSVVGGTYEQYF. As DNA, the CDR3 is TGCAGCGTTGTGGGCGGAACCTACGAGCAGTACTTC.

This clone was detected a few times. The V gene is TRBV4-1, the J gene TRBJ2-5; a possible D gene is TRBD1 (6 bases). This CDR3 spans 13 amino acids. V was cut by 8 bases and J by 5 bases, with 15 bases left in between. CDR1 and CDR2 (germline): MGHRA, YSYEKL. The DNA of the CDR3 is TGCGCCAGCGGAAGGGGGTTATGGGAGACCCAGTACTTC. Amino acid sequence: CASGRGLWETQYF.

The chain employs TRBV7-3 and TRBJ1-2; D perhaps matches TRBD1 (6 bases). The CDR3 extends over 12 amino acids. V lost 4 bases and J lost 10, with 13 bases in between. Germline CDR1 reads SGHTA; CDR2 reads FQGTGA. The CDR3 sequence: CASSSPGHNYTF. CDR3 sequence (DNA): TGTGCCAGCAGCTCGCCGGGACACAACTACACCTTC.

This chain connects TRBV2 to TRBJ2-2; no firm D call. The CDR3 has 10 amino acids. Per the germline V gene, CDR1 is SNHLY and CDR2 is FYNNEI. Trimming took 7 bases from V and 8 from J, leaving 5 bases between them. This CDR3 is CASMAGELFF. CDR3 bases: TGTGCCAGCATGGCTGGGGAGCTGTTTTTT. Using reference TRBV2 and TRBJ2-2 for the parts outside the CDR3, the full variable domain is EPEVTQTPSHQVTQMGQEVILRCVPISNHLYFYWYRQILGQKVEFLVSFYNNEISEKSEIFDDQFSVERPDGSNFTLKIRSTKLEDSAMYFCASMAGELFFGEGSRLTVL.

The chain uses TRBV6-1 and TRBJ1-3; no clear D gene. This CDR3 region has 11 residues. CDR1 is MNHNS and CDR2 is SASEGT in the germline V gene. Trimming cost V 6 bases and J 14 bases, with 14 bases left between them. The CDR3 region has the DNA TGTGCCAGCAGGGAGGTCGGCAGACTATATTTT. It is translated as CASREVGRLYF.

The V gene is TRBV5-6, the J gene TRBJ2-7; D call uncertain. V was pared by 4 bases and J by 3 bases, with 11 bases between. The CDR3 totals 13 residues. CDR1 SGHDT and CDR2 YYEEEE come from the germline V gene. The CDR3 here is CASSAGNHYEQYF. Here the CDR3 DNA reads TGTGCCAGCAGCGCTGGGAACCACTACGAGCAGTACTTC.

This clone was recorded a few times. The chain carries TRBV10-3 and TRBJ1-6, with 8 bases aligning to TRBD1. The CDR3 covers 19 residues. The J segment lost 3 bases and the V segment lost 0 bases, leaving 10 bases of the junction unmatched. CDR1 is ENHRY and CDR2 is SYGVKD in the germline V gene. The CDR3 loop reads CAISESGSWDRNYNSPLHF. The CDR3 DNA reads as TGTGCCATCAGTGAGTCTGGATCGTGGGACAGGAACTATAATTCACCCCTCCACTTT.

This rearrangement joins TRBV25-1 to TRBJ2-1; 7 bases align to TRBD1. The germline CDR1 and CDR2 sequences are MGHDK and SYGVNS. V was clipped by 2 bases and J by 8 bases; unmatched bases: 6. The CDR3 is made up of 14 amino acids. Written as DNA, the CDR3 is TGTGCCAGCAGTGAACACAGGGGTACTGATGAGCAGTTCTTC. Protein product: CASSEHRGTDEQFF. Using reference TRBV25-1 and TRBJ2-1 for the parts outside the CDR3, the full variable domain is EADIYQTPRYLVIGTGKKITLECSQTMGHDKMYWYQQDPGMELHLIHYSYGVNSTEKGDLSSESTVSRIRTEHFPLTLESARPSHTSQYLCASSEHRGTDEQFFGPGTRLTVL.

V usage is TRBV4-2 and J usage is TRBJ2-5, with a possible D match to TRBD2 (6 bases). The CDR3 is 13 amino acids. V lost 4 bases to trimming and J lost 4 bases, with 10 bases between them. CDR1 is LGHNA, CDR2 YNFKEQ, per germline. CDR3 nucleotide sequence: TGTGCCAGCAGCCCGGGGGTGGGAGAGACCCAGTACTTC. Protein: CASSPGVGETQYF.

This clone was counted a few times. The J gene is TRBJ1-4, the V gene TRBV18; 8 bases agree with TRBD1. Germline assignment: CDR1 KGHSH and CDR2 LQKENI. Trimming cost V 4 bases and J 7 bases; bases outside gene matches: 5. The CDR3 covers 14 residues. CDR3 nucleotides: TGTGCCAGCTCACACCAGGGGGCCAGTGAAAAACTGTTTTTT. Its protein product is CASSHQGASEKLFF.

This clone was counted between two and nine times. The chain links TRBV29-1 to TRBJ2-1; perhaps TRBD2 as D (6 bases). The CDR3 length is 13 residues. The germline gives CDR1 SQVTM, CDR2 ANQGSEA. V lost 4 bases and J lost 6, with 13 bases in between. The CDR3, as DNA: TGCAGCGTTGTGGGGGGTCGAGGCAATGAGCAGTTCTTC. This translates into CSVVGGRGNEQFF.

DNA of the CDR3: TGTGCCAGCAGCGTAGTGATTAGGAGGGATCCTGAAGCTTTCTTT. Residues: CASSVVIRRDPEAFF. The chain combines TRBV9 with TRBJ1-1; D gene ambiguous. Trimming took off 0 bases at V and 6 bases at J, with 15 bases between the two ends. The germline V gene encodes CDR1 SGDLS and CDR2 YYNGEE. The CDR3 contains 15 residues. The full variable domain, its missing parts supplied by reference TRBV9 and TRBJ1-1, is DSGVTQTPKHLITATGQRVTLRCSPRSGDLSVYWYQQSLDQGLQFLIQYYNGEERAKGNILERFSAQQFPDLHSELNLSSLELGDSALYFCASSVVIRRDPEAFFGQGTRLTVV.

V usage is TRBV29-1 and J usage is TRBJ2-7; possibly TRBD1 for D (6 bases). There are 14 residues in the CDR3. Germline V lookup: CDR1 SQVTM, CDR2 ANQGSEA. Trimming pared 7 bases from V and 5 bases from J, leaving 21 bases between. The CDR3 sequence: CSASLGGIGNEQYF. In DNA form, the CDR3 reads TGCAGCGCCTCTTTAGGGGGTATTGGAAACGAGCAGTACTTC.

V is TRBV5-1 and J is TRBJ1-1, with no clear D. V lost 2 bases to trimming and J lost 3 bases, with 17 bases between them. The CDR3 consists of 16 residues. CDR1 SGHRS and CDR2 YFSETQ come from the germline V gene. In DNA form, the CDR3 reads TGCGCCAGCAGCTTTGAACCGTTGATTATGCACACTGAAGCTTTCTTT. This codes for CASSFEPLIMHTEAFF. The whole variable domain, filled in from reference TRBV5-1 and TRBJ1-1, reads KAGVTQTPRYLIKTRGQQVTLSCSPISGHRSVSWYQQTPGQGLQFLFEYFSETQRNKGNFPGRFSGRQFSNSRSEMNVSTLELGDSALYLCASSFEPLIMHTEAFFGQGTRLTVV.

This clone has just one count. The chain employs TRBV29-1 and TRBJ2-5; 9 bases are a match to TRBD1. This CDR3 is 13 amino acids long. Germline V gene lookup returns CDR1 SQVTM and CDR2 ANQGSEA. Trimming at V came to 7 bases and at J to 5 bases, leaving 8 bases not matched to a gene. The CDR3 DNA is TGCAGCGCCGGGACAGGGTCGTGGGAGACCCAGTACTTC. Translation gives CSAGTGSWETQYF.

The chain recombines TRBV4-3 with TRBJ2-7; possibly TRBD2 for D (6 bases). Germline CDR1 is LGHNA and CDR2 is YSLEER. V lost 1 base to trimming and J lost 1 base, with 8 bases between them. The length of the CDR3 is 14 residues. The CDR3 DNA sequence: TGCGCCAGCAGCCAAGCGACTAGTTCCTACGAGCAGTACTTC. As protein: CASSQATSSYEQYF.

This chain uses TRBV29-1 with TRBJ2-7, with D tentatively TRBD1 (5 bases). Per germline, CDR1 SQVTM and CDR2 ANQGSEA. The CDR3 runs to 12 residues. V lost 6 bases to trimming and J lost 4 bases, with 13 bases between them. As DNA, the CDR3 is TGCAGCGTCTATACAGGTGATTACGAGCAGTACTTC. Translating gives CSVYTGDYEQYF.

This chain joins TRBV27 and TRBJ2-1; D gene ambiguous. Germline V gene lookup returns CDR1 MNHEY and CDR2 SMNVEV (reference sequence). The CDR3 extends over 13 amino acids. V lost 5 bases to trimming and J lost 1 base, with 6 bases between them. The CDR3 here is CASSPRSYNEQFF. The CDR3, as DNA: TGTGCCAGCAGTCCGCGGTCCTACAATGAGCAGTTCTTC.

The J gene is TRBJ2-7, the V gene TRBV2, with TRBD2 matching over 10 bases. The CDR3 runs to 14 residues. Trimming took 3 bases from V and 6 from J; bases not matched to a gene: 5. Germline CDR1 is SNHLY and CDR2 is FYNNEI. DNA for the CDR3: TGTGCCAGCAGTGATAGCCTAGCGGGAGTCGAGCAGTACTTC. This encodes CASSDSLAGVEQYF.

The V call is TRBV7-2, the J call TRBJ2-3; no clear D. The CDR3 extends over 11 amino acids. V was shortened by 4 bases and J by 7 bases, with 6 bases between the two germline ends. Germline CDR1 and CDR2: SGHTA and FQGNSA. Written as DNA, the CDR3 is TGTGCCAGCAGCTCGAGCCATACGCAGTATTTT. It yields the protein CASSSSHTQYF.

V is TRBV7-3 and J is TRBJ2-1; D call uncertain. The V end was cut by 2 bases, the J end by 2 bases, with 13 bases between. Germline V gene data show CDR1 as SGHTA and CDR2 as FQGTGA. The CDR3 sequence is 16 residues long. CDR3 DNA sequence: TGTGCCAGCAGCTTAGGGCCAGCTCCAACCTACAATGAGCAGTTCTTC. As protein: CASSLGPAPTYNEQFF.

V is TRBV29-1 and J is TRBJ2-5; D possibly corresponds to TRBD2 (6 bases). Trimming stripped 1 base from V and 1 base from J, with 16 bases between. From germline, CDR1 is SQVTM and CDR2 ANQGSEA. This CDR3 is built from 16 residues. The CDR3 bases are TGCAGCGTTGAAGGGGCCTTTGGCGGGACCCAAGAGACCCAGTACTTC. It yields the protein CSVEGAFGGTQETQYF.

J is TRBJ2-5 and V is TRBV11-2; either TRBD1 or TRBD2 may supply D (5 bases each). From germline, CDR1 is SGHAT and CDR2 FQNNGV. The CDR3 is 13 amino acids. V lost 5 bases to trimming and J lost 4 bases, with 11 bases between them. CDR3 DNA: TGTGCCAGCAGCCGAGGGGTGGGAGAGACCCAGTACTTC. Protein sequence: CASSRGVGETQYF.

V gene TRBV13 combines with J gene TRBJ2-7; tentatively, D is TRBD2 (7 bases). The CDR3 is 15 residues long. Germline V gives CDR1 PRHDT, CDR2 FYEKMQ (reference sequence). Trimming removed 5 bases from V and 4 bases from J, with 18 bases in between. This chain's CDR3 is CASSLSRGAVYEQYF. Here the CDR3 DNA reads TGTGCCAGCAGCCTCTCCCGGGGGGCCGTTTACGAGCAGTACTTC.

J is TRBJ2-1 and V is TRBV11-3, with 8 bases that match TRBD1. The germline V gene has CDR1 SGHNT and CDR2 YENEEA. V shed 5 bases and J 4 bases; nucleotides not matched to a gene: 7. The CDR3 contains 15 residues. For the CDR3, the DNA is TGTGCCAGCAGCCCCGGACAGGGAGATTACAATGAGCAGTTCTTC. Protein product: CASSPGQGDYNEQFF.

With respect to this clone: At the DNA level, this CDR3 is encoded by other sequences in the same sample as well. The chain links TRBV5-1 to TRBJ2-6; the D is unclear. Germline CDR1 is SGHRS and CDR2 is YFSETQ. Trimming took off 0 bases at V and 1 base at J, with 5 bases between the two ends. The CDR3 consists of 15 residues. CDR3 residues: CASSLAGSGANVLTF. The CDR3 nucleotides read TGCGCCAGCAGCTTGGCTGGGTCTGGGGCCAACGTCCTGACTTTC.

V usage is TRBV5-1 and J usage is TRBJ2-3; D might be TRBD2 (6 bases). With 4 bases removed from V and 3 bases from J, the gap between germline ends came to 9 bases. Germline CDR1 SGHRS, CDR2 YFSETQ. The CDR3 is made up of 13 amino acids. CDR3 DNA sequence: TGCGCCAGCAGCCAGACTAGGACAGATACGCAGTATTTT. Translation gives CASSQTRTDTQYF.

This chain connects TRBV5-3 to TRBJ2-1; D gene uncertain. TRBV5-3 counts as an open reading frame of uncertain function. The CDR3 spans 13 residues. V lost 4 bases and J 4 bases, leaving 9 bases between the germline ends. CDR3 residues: CARSPGRYNEQFF. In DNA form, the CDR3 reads TGTGCCAGAAGCCCTGGACGATACAATGAGCAGTTCTTC.